These 27 T cell receptor beta chains share one sample of origin, sequenced in a study of siplizumab effects on memory and regulatory T cells. Using immunoSEQ multiplex PCR, the repertoire was profiled, and TCRdb retains in-frame clones only, with some absent. The sample consists of about 100,000 clones, less than 95% of them appearing once. Source material: Tregs sorted from blood. The receptor source for this set is a human donor in good health.

The rearrangement uses TRBV9 and TRBJ2-2; D possibly corresponds to TRBD1 (5 bases). Germline CDR1 SGDLS, CDR2 YYNGEE. With 4 bases removed from V and 3 bases from J, the gap between germline ends came to 16 bases. CDR3 length: 16 residues. The CDR3 region is CASSNRPQVDTGELFF. In DNA form, the CDR3 reads TGTGCCAGCAGCAACCGCCCACAGGTGGACACCGGGGAGCTGTTTTTT.

This rearrangement joins TRBV7-2 to TRBJ1-1; no clear D gene. Germline CDR1 and CDR2: SGHTA and FQGNSA. The CDR3 is 11 residues long. V was clipped by 5 bases and J by 4 bases, with 5 bases between them. CDR3 loop: CASSRATEAFF. CDR3 in DNA: TGTGCCAGCAGCCGGGCCACTGAAGCTTTCTTT.

The chain is built from TRBV6-1 and TRBJ1-6; D not resolved. V lost 3 bases, J lost 6 bases, and 6 bases lay in between. The germline V gene encodes CDR1 MNHNS and CDR2 SASEGT. There are 13 residues in the CDR3. CDR3 DNA: TGTGCCAGCAGTGAGATTTTTAATTCACCCCTCCACTTT. Protein: CASSEIFNSPLHF.

The chain couples TRBV6-5 to TRBJ2-7; D possibly corresponds to TRBD1 (5 bases). V was cut by 0 bases and J by 3 bases, with 9 bases left in between. The CDR3 has 14 amino acids. CDR1 MNHEY and CDR2 SVGAGI come from the germline V gene. Here the CDR3 reads CASSYSKQGYEQYF. CDR3 DNA: TGTGCCAGCAGTTACTCGAAGCAGGGCTACGAGCAGTACTTC.

This chain uses TRBV7-2 with TRBJ1-3; TRBD1 is a possible D gene (6 bases). From germline, CDR1 is SGHTA and CDR2 FQGNSA. The V gene lost 4 bases and the J gene lost 2 bases, with 9 bases spanning the gap. There are 14 residues in the CDR3. The CDR3: CASSSRTAGNTIYF. The DNA for the CDR3 is TGTGCCAGCAGCTCCCGGACAGCTGGAAACACCATATATTTT.

The V gene is TRBV2, the J gene TRBJ1-2; D remains unclear. The CDR3 has 13 amino acids. V was shortened by 4 bases and J by 4 bases, with 10 bases between the two germline ends. CDR1 SNHLY and CDR2 FYNNEI come from the germline V gene. CDR3 in amino acids: CASSVGQIYGYTF. The CDR3, as DNA: TGTGCCAGCAGTGTTGGGCAGATCTATGGCTACACCTTC. Combining the CDR3 with reference TRBV2 and TRBJ1-2 gives the whole variable domain EPEVTQTPSHQVTQMGQEVILRCVPISNHLYFYWYRQILGQKVEFLVSFYNNEISEKSEIFDDQFSVERPDGSNFTLKIRSTKLEDSAMYFCASSVGQIYGYTFGSGTRLTVV.

V and J are TRBV6-1 and TRBJ2-4; D is unresolved. Germline V gene lookup returns CDR1 MNHNS and CDR2 SASEGT. V gave up 5 bases and J gave up 8 bases, with 4 bases separating them. There are 10 residues in the CDR3. The CDR3 protein is CASSTDIQYF. CDR3 DNA: TGTGCCAGCAGTACGGACATTCAGTACTTC.

The genes are TRBV6-1 and TRBJ2-2, with TRBD2 matching over 11 bases. This CDR3 is 17 amino acids long. CDR1 and CDR2 from the germline V gene are MNHNS and SASEGT. The trim removed 3 bases at V and 5 bases at J, leaving 8 bases unmatched. DNA of the CDR3: TGTGCCAGCAGTGATCGTAGCGGGAGGGCCTTGACCGGGGAGCTGTTTTTT. It is translated as CASSDRSGRALTGELFF.

This clone occurred once. The chain joins TRBV14 to TRBJ1-1, with 9 bases fitting TRBD1. Germline V gene lookup returns CDR1 SGHDN and CDR2 FVKESK. The CDR3 runs 14 residues. Trimming cost V 4 bases and J 5 bases; bases outside gene matches: 5. DNA of the CDR3: TGTGCCAGCAGCCCACAGGGGGCGCGAACTGAAGCTTTCTTT. Its translation is CASSPQGARTEAFF.

In its sample, this clone was seen once. The CDR3 DNA reads TGTGCCAGCAGCCCATCTGCGGGGGGCTGGGGAACAGATACGCAGTATTTT. It translates to CASSPSAGGWGTDTQYF. The V gene is TRBV5-5, the J gene TRBJ2-3; 8 nucleotides line up with TRBD2. The CDR3 has 17 amino acids. From germline, CDR1 is SGHKS and CDR2 YYEKEE (reference sequence). V lost 4 bases and J lost 3; bases outside the gene matches: 13.

The chain has TRBV5-1 and TRBJ1-3; weak D call: TRBD1 (5 bases). V was cut by 2 bases and J by 11 bases, with 11 bases left in between. This CDR3 comprises 12 residues. CDR1 and CDR2 (germline): SGHRS, YFSETQ. DNA for the CDR3: TGCGCCAGCAGCTTAGGCCAGGGATCCATATATTTT. It encodes CASSLGQGSIYF.

The chain uses TRBV6-6 and TRBJ1-1, with no clear D. The V and J ends lost 0 bases and 1 base respectively, with 6 bases between them. The CDR3 has 14 amino acids. Germline lookup yields CDR1 MNHNY and CDR2 SVGAGI (reference sequence). The CDR3 nucleotides are TGTGCCAGCAGTTACTCCGCCCGGAACACTGAAGCTTTCTTT. It specifies CASSYSARNTEAFF.

V usage is TRBV7-9 and J usage is TRBJ1-1; D gene unclear. This CDR3 spans 18 amino acids. Germline CDR1 reads SEHNR; CDR2 reads FQNEAQ (reference sequence). Trimming stripped 5 bases from V and 3 bases from J, with 25 bases between. Written as DNA, the CDR3 is TGTGCCAGCAGCGTTAGACTAGGGCAAGTTTGGATGGACACTGAAGCTTTCTTT. This gives the protein CASSVRLGQVWMDTEAFF.

V gene TRBV1 combines with J gene TRBJ2-3; the DNA was not used to check the table's D call, TRBD2. TRBV1 is recorded as a pseudogene. This CDR3 has 16 residues. The CDR3 here is CTSSQVPGLDGDTQYF. The CDR3 nucleotides are TGCACCAGCAGCCAAGTTCCGGGACTAGATGGAGATACGCAGTATTTT.

The J gene is TRBJ2-7, the V gene TRBV20-1; D is unclear. V was shortened by 6 bases and J by 5 bases, with 11 bases between the two germline ends. From germline, CDR1 is DFQATT and CDR2 SNEGSKA (reference sequence). The length of the CDR3 is 11 residues. The DNA of the CDR3 is TGCAGTGCCGATACGTCCCACGAGCAGTACTTC. It translates to CSADTSHEQYF.

This chain joins TRBV28 and TRBJ2-7; unclear D gene. Trimming pared 6 bases from V and 0 bases from J, leaving 15 bases between. The length of the CDR3 is 15 residues. The germline V gene has CDR1 MDHEN and CDR2 SYDVKM. In nucleotides, the CDR3 is TGTGCCAGCAGCGGCCCCAGTTTCTACTCCTACGAGCAGTACTTC. Protein product: CASSGPSFYSYEQYF.

The CDR3 coding sequence is TGTGCCAGCAGTTACAAGGGGTTCGGCACAGATACGCAGTATTTT. Translating it yields CASSYKGFGTDTQYF. The chain joins TRBV6-6 to TRBJ2-3; D may be TRBD1 (5 bases). Between the trimmed V and J ends, which lost 2 bases and 1 base, there was a span of 10 bases. Germline loops: CDR1 MNHNY, CDR2 SVGAGI (reference sequence). The length of the CDR3 is 15 residues.

V and J are TRBV7-8 and TRBJ2-1, with TRBD1 as a possible D gene (5 bases). Germline V gene sequence: CDR1 SGHVS, CDR2 FQNEAQ. The CDR3 consists of 13 residues. V lost 1 base and J 15 bases, leaving 16 bases between the germline ends. CDR3 in DNA: TGTGCCAGCAGCTTAGAAACAGGATTCCGCCTGTTCTTC. Encoded protein: CASSLETGFRLFF.

The chain uses TRBV6-5 and TRBJ2-2; D is undetermined. V was clipped by 0 bases and J by 5 bases, with 10 bases between them. The germline CDR1 and CDR2 sequences are MNHEY and SVGAGI. The CDR3 runs 15 residues. This CDR3 reads CASSYSSARTGELFF. The CDR3 DNA is TGTGCCAGCAGTTACTCGTCAGCAAGGACCGGGGAGCTGTTTTTT.

This clone came up once. The chain is built from TRBV7-9 and TRBJ2-5; no firm D call. This CDR3 contains 15 residues. V was trimmed by 3 bases and J by 1 base, leaving 12 bases between them. The germline V gene has CDR1 SEHNR and CDR2 FQNEAQ (reference sequence). CDR3 DNA sequence: TGTGCCAGCAGCTTTCGTCAGAGGTCCCAAGAGACCCAGTACTTC. Translating it yields CASSFRQRSQETQYF.

The V call is TRBV30, the J call TRBJ1-6, with TRBD1 as a possible D gene (5 bases). Germline CDR1 GTSNPN, CDR2 SVGIG (reference sequence). Trimming shortened V by 4 bases and J by 7 bases, and 14 bases separated the two germline ends. The CDR3 runs to 14 residues. CDR3 DNA: TGTGCCTGGACCCTACTAGGGGCGAATTCACCCCTCCACTTT. Its protein product is CAWTLLGANSPLHF. Using reference TRBV30 and TRBJ1-6 for the parts outside the CDR3, the full variable domain is SQTIHQWPATLVQPVGSPLSLECTVEGTSNPNLYWYRQAAGRGLQLLFYSVGIGQISSEVPQNLSASRPQDRQFILSSKKLLLSDSGFYLCAWTLLGANSPLHFGNGTRLTVT.

The chain couples TRBV4-1 to TRBJ1-2; TRBD1 aligns across 7 bases. The ends lost 1 base at V and 4 bases at J; junction bases unmatched: 9. Germline loops: CDR1 MGHRA, CDR2 YSYEKL. The CDR3 totals 16 residues. CDR3 in amino acids: CASSQAFSGGTYGYTF. CDR3 bases: TGCGCCAGCAGCCAAGCCTTTTCAGGGGGAACCTATGGCTACACCTTC.

The chain carries TRBV10-2 and TRBJ1-1; tentative D call: TRBD1 (5 bases). This CDR3 is built from 14 residues. CDR1 is WSHSY, CDR2 SAAADI, per germline. Trimming left V 1 base short and J 6 bases short, with 12 bases between. The CDR3 region has the DNA TGCGCCAGCAGTGAGTATGGGACGAGGTCTGAAGCTTTCTTT. It encodes CASSEYGTRSEAFF.

The chain employs TRBV6-1 and TRBJ2-5, with 13 bases identical to TRBD2. The V segment lost 0 bases and the J segment 5 bases; nucleotides outside the gene matches: 9. Germline loops: CDR1 MNHNS, CDR2 SASEGT. This CDR3 has 18 residues. DNA for the CDR3: TGTGCCAGCAGTGAAGCGCGGGGGACTAGCGGGACTTATGAGACCCAGTACTTC. It yields the protein CASSEARGTSGTYETQYF.

The genes are TRBV5-4 and TRBJ2-3; D not certain. Germline CDR1 and CDR2: SGHNT and YYREEE (reference sequence). With 2 bases removed from V and 3 bases from J, the gap between germline ends came to 16 bases. This CDR3 is 16 amino acids long. CDR3 sequence reads: CASSLSGERPTDTQYF. The CDR3, as DNA: TGTGCCAGCAGCTTATCCGGCGAGAGACCAACAGATACGCAGTATTTT.

The rearrangement links TRBV7-3 to TRBJ2-1, with 8 positions matching TRBD1. Germline CDR1 reads SGHTA; CDR2 reads FQGTGA. Unmatched junction bases numbered 8, after V lost 0 bases and J lost 7 bases. CDR3 length equals 16 residues. The chain's CDR3 is CASSLTSGGGINEQFF. CDR3 bases: TGTGCCAGCAGCTTAACATCAGGGGGCGGGATAAATGAGCAGTTCTTC.

The chain is built from TRBV5-1 and TRBJ2-3; D unclear. Trimming removed 1 base from V and 2 bases from J, with 11 bases in between. Germline V lookup: CDR1 SGHRS, CDR2 YFSETQ. The CDR3 runs 15 residues. The CDR3 nucleotides read TGCGCCAGCAGCTTGCGGGTCGGCATCACAGATACGCAGTATTTT. Translated: CASSLRVGITDTQYF.